One and the same sample provided the 14 T cell receptor beta chains below, sequenced in a study of CD8 T cells in Susac syndrome. The RNA input was 0.5 to 1 ug, and it was reverse transcribed with random hexamers. TCRdb re-called the immunoSEQ multiplex PCR reads with MiXCR, one entry per CDR3 protein. Seen here are around 170,000 distinct CDR3 sequences, 85% to 95% observed once, and the top ten hold less than 0.2%. Sequencing was performed on CD8+ T cells from PBMCs. Receptor source: a human donor with multiple sclerosis.

V is TRBV11-2 and J is TRBJ2-3, with 7 bases lining up with TRBD2. The V segment lost 5 bases and the J segment 2 bases; nucleotides outside the gene matches: 19. This CDR3 contains 19 residues. The germline CDR1 and CDR2 sequences are SGHAT and FQNNGV. CDR3 residues: CASSPRGVAGDRLTDTQYF. Written as DNA, the CDR3 is TGTGCCAGCAGCCCTCGGGGGGTCGCGGGGGACCGGCTCACAGATACGCAGTATTTT.

The rearrangement uses TRBV28 and TRBJ2-7; 12 bases are a match to TRBD2. This CDR3 contains 15 residues. The V and J ends lost 3 bases and 3 bases, in that order; junction bases with no gene match: 3. The germline V gene encodes CDR1 MDHEN and CDR2 SYDVKM. The CDR3 sequence: CASSFLTSGSYEQYF. Here the CDR3 DNA reads TGTGCCAGCAGTTTCCTGACTAGCGGGAGCTACGAGCAGTACTTC.

The chain is built from TRBV7-9 and TRBJ2-1, with D possibly matching TRBD2 (5 bases). Trimming cost V 2 bases and J 5 bases, with 13 bases left between them. Germline assignment: CDR1 SEHNR and CDR2 FQNEAQ (reference sequence). The CDR3 runs to 15 residues. For the CDR3, the DNA is TGTGCCAGCAGCTTAACGGCTAGCTTCGACAATGAGCAGTTCTTC. Residues: CASSLTASFDNEQFF.

The chain links TRBV12-3 or TRBV12-4 to TRBJ1-2; a possible D gene is TRBD1 (5 bases). V dropped 5 bases and J dropped 3 bases, with 16 bases sitting between them. This CDR3 has 15 amino acids. CDR3 protein: CASSTRDRPYYGYTF. The CDR3 nucleotides read TGTGCCAGCAGTACCCGGGACCGACCATACTATGGCTACACCTTC.

The chain recombines TRBV29-1 with TRBJ1-1; no clear D gene. CDR3 size: 11 residues. Trimming pared 7 bases from V and 4 bases from J, leaving 10 bases between. Germline CDR1 reads SQVTM; CDR2 reads ANQGSEA. The CDR3 protein is CSAKKGTEAFF. CDR3 bases: TGCAGCGCAAAGAAAGGCACTGAAGCTTTCTTT.

The V and J genes are TRBV24-1 and TRBJ2-3, with TRBD2 identical over 9 bases. With 3 bases clipped from V and 6 bases from J, the junction kept 6 bases outside the gene matches. Germline CDR1 is KGHDR and CDR2 is SFDVKD. The CDR3 has 15 amino acids. CDR3 residues: CATSDPREGPDTQYF. In nucleotides, the CDR3 is TGTGCCACCAGTGATCCGCGGGAGGGCCCCGATACGCAGTATTTT.

CDR3 amino acids: CASSAGVWANTGELFF. CDR3 DNA sequence: TGTGCCAGCAGCGCCGGGGTCTGGGCAAACACCGGGGAGCTGTTTTTT. This rearrangement joins TRBV5-6 to TRBJ2-2; TRBD2 is a possible D gene (5 bases). Trimming pared 4 bases from V and 2 bases from J, leaving 15 bases between. The V gene's germline CDR1 is SGHDT and CDR2 YYEEEE. The CDR3 covers 16 residues.

V and J are TRBV29-1 and TRBJ2-7; D is undetermined. Germline CDR1 SQVTM, CDR2 ANQGSEA. The CDR3 extends over 11 amino acids. The CDR3 DNA sequence: TGCAGTGCGTTTGGTTCTGGCGAGCAGTACTTC. It specifies CSAFGSGEQYF.

In its sample, this clonotype was seen a few times. Here the CDR3 reads CASSGAYEQYF. CDR3 coding DNA: TGTGCCAGCAGTGGGGCGTACGAGCAGTACTTC. The chain recombines TRBV25-1 with TRBJ2-7; no definite D call. The CDR3 consists of 11 residues. Trimming shortened V by 4 bases and J by 4 bases, and 5 bases separated the two germline ends. Germline-derived CDR1 and CDR2 are MGHDK and SYGVNS.

This clonotype was counted once. V and J are TRBV27 and TRBJ2-7; 7 bases align to TRBD1. The CDR3 covers 14 residues. V shed 5 bases, J shed 3 bases, and the junction held 7 bases outside the gene matches. CDR1 is MNHEY, CDR2 SMNVEV, per germline (reference sequence). The CDR3: CASSIRDSHYEQYF. In DNA, the CDR3 is TGTGCCAGCAGTATCCGGGACAGCCACTACGAGCAGTACTTC.

This chain uses TRBV25-1 with TRBJ1-1; no clear D. V was shortened by 8 bases and J by 4 bases, with 8 bases between the two germline ends. In germline, CDR1 is MGHDK, CDR2 SYGVNS. This CDR3 comprises 11 residues. CDR3 bases: TGTGCCAGCTCTATGGTCACTGAAGCTTTCTTT. It codes for CASSMVTEAFF.

The gene calls are TRBV7-9 and TRBJ2-1; no clear D gene. The germline V gene encodes CDR1 SEHNR and CDR2 FQNEAQ (reference sequence). The V end was cut by 2 bases, the J end by 6 bases, with 5 bases between. The CDR3 has 12 residues. The CDR3 bases are TGTGCCAGCAGCTTACGGAGCAATGAGCAGTTCTTC. Translating gives CASSLRSNEQFF.

The gene calls are TRBV7-6 and TRBJ2-5, with 11 positions matching TRBD1. CDR1 is SGHVS and CDR2 is FNYEAQ in the germline V gene. CDR3 size: 15 residues. Trimming cost V 5 bases and J 5 bases; bases outside gene matches: 7. CDR3 nucleotide sequence: TGTGCCAGCAGCCACCGGACAGGGGGCTTGGAGACCCAGTACTTC. Protein product: CASSHRTGGLETQYF.

V gene TRBV15 combines with J gene TRBJ1-1, with 7 positions matching TRBD1. This CDR3 has 14 residues. Trimming cost V 2 bases and J 7 bases; bases outside gene matches: 7. Germline CDR1 is LNHNV and CDR2 is YYDKDF (reference sequence). The CDR3 DNA reads TGTGCCACCAGCAGACGGGACAGCGAGAATGAAGCTTTCTTT. This codes for CATSRRDSENEAFF. Drawing the rest from reference TRBV15 and TRBJ1-1, the complete variable domain is DAMVIQNPRYQVTQFGKPVTLSCSQTLNHNVMYWYQQKSSQAPKLLFHYYDKDFNNEADTPDNFQSRRPNTSFCFLDIRSPGLGDTAMYLCATSRRDSENEAFFGQGTRLTVV.